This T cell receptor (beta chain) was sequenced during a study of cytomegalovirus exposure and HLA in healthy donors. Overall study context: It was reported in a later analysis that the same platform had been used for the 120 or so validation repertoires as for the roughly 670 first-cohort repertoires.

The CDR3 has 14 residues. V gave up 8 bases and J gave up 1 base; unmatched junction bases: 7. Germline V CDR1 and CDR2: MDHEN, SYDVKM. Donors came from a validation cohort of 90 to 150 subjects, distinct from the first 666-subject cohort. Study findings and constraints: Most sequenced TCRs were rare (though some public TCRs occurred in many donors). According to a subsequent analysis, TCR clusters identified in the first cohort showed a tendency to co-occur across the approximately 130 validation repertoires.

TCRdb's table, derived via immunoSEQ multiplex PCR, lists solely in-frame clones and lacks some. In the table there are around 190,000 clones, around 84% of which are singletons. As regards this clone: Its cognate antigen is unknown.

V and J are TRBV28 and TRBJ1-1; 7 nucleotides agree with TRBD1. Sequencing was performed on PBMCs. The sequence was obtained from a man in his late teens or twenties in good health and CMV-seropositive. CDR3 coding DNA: TGTGCCAGCCGTCGGGACAGCCCGAACACTGAAGCTTTCTTT. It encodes CASRRDSPNTEAFF.